This record covers a single TCR beta chain. The primer mix had 60 Vbeta and 13 Jbeta primers. Libraries were prepared by immunoSEQ multiplex PCR; TCRdb keeps only in-frame clonotypes and omits some of them. The table lists 130,000 to 150,000 clones, around three quarters of them singletons. This CDR3 region has 13 residues. V lost 6 bases and J 0 bases, leaving 8 bases between the germline ends. Germline V gene lookup returns CDR1 SNHLY and CDR2 FYNNEI. This entry is derived from a study of cytomegalovirus exposure and HLA in healthy donors. This clonotype was obtained from a man aged 35 to 55 in good health and CMV-seropositive. The sample taken for sequencing was PBMCs. The rearrangement links TRBV2 to TRBJ1-1, with D perhaps TRBD1 (5 bases). CDR3 loop: CASRGGMNTEAFF. In DNA form, the CDR3 reads TGTGCCAGCAGGGGGGGGATGAACACTGAAGCTTTCTTT.